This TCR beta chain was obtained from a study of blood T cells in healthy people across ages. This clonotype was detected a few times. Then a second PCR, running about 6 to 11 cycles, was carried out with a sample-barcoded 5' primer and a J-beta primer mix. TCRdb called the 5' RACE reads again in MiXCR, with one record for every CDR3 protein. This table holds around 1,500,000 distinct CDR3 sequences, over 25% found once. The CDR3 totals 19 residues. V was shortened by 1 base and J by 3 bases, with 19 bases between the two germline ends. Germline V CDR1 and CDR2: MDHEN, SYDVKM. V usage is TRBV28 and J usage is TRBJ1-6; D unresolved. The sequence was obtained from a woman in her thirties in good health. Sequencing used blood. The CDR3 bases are TGTGCCAGCAGTTTATATCCGTTGGAGGCGCCCAACTATAATTCACCCCTCCACTTT. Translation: CASSLYPLEAPNYNSPLHF. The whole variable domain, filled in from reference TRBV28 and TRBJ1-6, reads DVKVTQSSRYLVKRTGEKVFLECVQDMDHENMFWYRQDPGLGLRLIYFSYDVKMKEKGDIPEGYSVSREKKERFSLILESASTNQTSMYLCASSLYPLEAPNYNSPLHFGNGTRLTVT.